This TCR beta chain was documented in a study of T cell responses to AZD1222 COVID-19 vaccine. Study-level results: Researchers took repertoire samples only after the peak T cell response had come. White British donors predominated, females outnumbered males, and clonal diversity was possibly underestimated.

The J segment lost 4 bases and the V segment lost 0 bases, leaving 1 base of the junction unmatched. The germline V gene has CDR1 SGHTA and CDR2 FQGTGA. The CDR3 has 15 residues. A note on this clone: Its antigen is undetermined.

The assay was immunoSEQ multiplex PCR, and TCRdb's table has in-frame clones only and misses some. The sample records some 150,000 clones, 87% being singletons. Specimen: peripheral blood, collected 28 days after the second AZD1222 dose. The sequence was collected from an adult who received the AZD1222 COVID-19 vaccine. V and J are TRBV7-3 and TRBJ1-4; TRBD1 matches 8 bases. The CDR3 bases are TGTGCCAGCAGCTTAACAGGACAGGGTAATGAAAAACTGTTTTTT. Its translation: CASSLTGQGNEKLFF.